This T cell receptor (beta chain) originates from a study of blood T cell repertoires in COVID-19. Background on the study: Donors in the United States, Italy and Spain gave samples during acute or convalescent COVID-19.

The repertoire was sequenced with immunoSEQ multiplex PCR; TCRdb's copy has only in-frame clones and lacks some. The data show roughly 260,000 clones, around 90% seen once. This clone was detected only once. The clonotype was recovered from a woman aged 50 to 60 who had recovered from COVID-19. The sequenced material came from peripheral blood.

DNA for the CDR3: TGTGCCAGTGAAGGGCAGGGGTGGCATGGCTACACCTTC. It is translated as CASEGQGWHGYTF. The chain links TRBV2 to TRBJ1-2, with D possibly matching TRBD1 (6 bases). The length of the CDR3 is 13 residues. Germline V gene data show CDR1 as SNHLY and CDR2 as FYNNEI. V lost 9 bases, J lost 6 bases, and 17 bases lay in between.